The rows below give T cell receptor beta chains drawn from one sample of a study of vaccination and CD4 T cells after COVID-19. TCRdb reprocessed the PCR reads via MiXCR and lists one record per CDR3 protein. The sample yields around 15,000 distinct CDR3 sequences, approximately 55% seen once. No antigen is known for these receptors. Material: CD4+ T cells from blood, cultured in vitro. These receptors came from a human donor who had recovered from COVID-19. Both conserved end residues are part of each CDR3. The D gene is left open where the match is weak. The size entry is marked missing in some rows and otherwise reads once, few, many or a size class.

cdr3_nt cdr3_aa j_call clone_size v_call d_call
TGTGCCTGGATTCTGACAGGGGCCTCTGAAGCTTTCTTT CAWILTGASEAFF TRBJ1-1 NA TRBV30 TRBD1
TGCGCCAGCAGTCAGGCCGGGACAGAGAACGAGCAGTACTTC CASSQAGTENEQYF TRBJ2-7 NA TRBV10-1 TRBD1
TGTGCCAGCAGCCAGAGCATCAATCAGCCCCAGCATTTT CASSQSINQPQHF TRBJ1-5 NA TRBV4-2 NA
TGTGCCAGCAGTGAAGCGGGGGTAGCCTATGGCTACACCTTC CASSEAGVAYGYTF TRBJ1-2 NA TRBV6-1 NA
TGTGCCAGTAGTATCGGACAGGGAGGAGGCAATGAGCAGTTCTTC CASSIGQGGGNEQFF TRBJ2-1 NA TRBV19 TRBD1
TGTGCCAGCAGTTTTGGGGGCTACTACGAGCAGTACTTC CASSFGGYYEQYF TRBJ2-7 NA TRBV12-3/TRBV12-4 NA
TGTGCCAGCAGCTTAGACAGTAACTATGGCTACACCTTC CASSLDSNYGYTF TRBJ1-2 NA TRBV7-2 NA
TGCGCCAGCAGCCAAACTGGGTCTCAAAGAGGACATGGCTACACCTTC CASSQTGSQRGHGYTF TRBJ1-2 NA TRBV4-1 NA
TGTGCCAGCGGAAGACTAGCCGCCGGGGAGCTGTTTTTT CASGRLAAGELFF TRBJ2-2 few TRBV27 TRBD2
TGTGCCAGCTCGGAGGGAGGGATGAACACCGGGGAGCTGTTTTTT CASSEGGMNTGELFF TRBJ2-2 few TRBV7-3 TRBD2
TGTGCCAGCAGTAACCCGACGGAGACCCAGTACTTC CASSNPTETQYF TRBJ2-5 NA TRBV6-5 NA
TGTGCCAGCAGCTCTCTAGCGGGAGGCGGCGGGGAGCTGTTTTTT CASSSLAGGGGELFF TRBJ2-2 NA TRBV7-9 TRBD2
TGTGCCAGCAGTCCCGCCCAGTCTGGGGCCAACGTCCTGACTTTC CASSPAQSGANVLTF TRBJ2-6 few TRBV12-3/TRBV12-4 NA
TGTGCCAGCTCACGAACCACGACAATCGGTAACAATGAGCAGTTCTTC CASSRTTTIGNNEQFF TRBJ2-1 few TRBV18 NA
TGTGCCAGCAGCCCGGCGGGGTACTATAATTCACCCCTCCACTTT CASSPAGYYNSPLHF TRBJ1-6 NA TRBV7-9 NA
TGTGCCAGCAGAGTGGGAAGGAACAGGGAGGAAAAACTGTTTTTT CASRVGRNREEKLFF TRBJ1-4 NA TRBV5-8 NA
TGCAGTGCTAGGATGCCGGCGGGCCGAGAAGAATATTTT CSARMPAGREEYF TRBJ2-3 NA TRBV20-1 NA
TGTGCCAGCAGCTTAGGGGGGGGGTTCGTTGAAGCTTTCTTT CASSLGGGFVEAFF TRBJ1-1 few TRBV7-9 NA
TGTGCCACCAGTGATGGGACCCCCCCCAATGAGCAGTTCTTC CATSDGTPPNEQFF TRBJ2-1 NA TRBV24-1 NA
TGTGCCAGCAGCTTTGCGGAGGAGAACACTGAAGCTTTCTTT CASSFAEENTEAFF TRBJ1-1 few TRBV7-9 NA
TGTGCCAGCAGTTCTAGCTATAGCAATCAGCCCCAGCATTTT CASSSSYSNQPQHF TRBJ1-5 few TRBV6-2/TRBV6-3 NA
TGTGCCAGCAGCAGTCGAGAATCCTCCTACGAGCAGTACTTC CASSSRESSYEQYF TRBJ2-7 few TRBV7-9 NA
TGTGCCAGTAGTACCTGGACAGTAGGCGAGCAGTACTTC CASSTWTVGEQYF TRBJ2-7 NA TRBV19 NA
TGTGCCAGCAGCCACCTGGGTGAGCAGTTCTTC CASSHLGEQFF TRBJ2-1 NA TRBV6-1 NA
TGTGCCAGCAGCTTACAGGGCGGCTCACCCCTCCACTTT CASSLQGGSPLHF TRBJ1-6 NA TRBV7-3 NA
TGTGCCAGCAGCTCCCAACGAGGCAGACCTAACTATGGCTACACCTTC CASSSQRGRPNYGYTF TRBJ1-2 once TRBV11-2 NA
TGTGCCAGCCACGACGACAGTCTCTATGGCTACACCTTC CASHDDSLYGYTF TRBJ1-2 NA TRBV7-9 NA
TGCGCCACCTCAACTAGCGGGAGGCCCCCCTACGAGCAGTACTTC CATSTSGRPPYEQYF TRBJ2-7 few TRBV10-2 TRBD2
TGTGCCAGCTCACCACGACGGGGAAGGGGATTATTATTGGAGAACACTGAAGCTTTCTTT CASSPRRGRGLLLENTEAFF TRBJ1-1 NA TRBV18 NA
TGTGCCAGCAGCCAAGATCTAGCGCAAGAGACCCAGTACTTC CASSQDLAQETQYF TRBJ2-5 NA TRBV3-1 NA
TGTGCCAGCGCGCCTCCCGATATGTCTATTAAGGTCGGGCAGTACTTC CASAPPDMSIKVGQYF TRBJ2-7 NA TRBV2 NA
TGTGCCAGCAGTGAATTCGCAGGGAGTAACTCACCCCTCCACTTT CASSEFAGSNSPLHF TRBJ1-6 NA TRBV6-1 NA
TGCAGTGCGCAGCGGAGCTCCTACAATGAGCAGTTCTTC CSAQRSSYNEQFF TRBJ2-1 NA TRBV20-1 NA
TGTGCCAGCAGAGATTTAGGGCTAGCTTCAGATACGCAGTATTTT CASRDLGLASDTQYF TRBJ2-3 once TRBV27 NA
TGTGCCAGCAGTTCCCAGGGGCTAGTGGCCAAAAACATTCAGTACTTC CASSSQGLVAKNIQYF TRBJ2-4 NA TRBV28 NA
TGTGCCAGCAGCTTGCTGACTAACCCCAATGAGCAGTTCTTC CASSLLTNPNEQFF TRBJ2-1 medium-sized TRBV7-3 NA
TGTGCCACCAGTGATTTGAAGTACACCGGGGAGCTGTTTTTT CATSDLKYTGELFF TRBJ2-2 once TRBV24-1 NA
TGTGCCACCGCGAGGGATGGAAACACCATATATTTT CATARDGNTIYF TRBJ1-3 NA TRBV10-3 NA
TGTGCCAGCAGCTTGGGTGCTGAGCAGCCCCAGCATTTT CASSLGAEQPQHF TRBJ1-5 NA TRBV7-2 NA
TGTGCCTGGAGTCTGAGGGAGGGTAGGTACTTC CAWSLREGRYF TRBJ2-7 NA TRBV30 TRBD2